These 2 T cell receptor beta chains share one sample of origin, sequenced in a study of blood T cell repertoires in COVID-19. The method was immunoSEQ multiplex PCR; TCRdb's version includes in-frame clones alone and lacks a portion of them. The table shows over 150,000 clones, with approximately 77% occurring only once. What was sequenced was peripheral blood. The receptor set was obtained from an elderly woman with active or convalescent COVID-19.

Comments on this clone: Distinct nucleotide sequences in the sample also encode this CDR3. The J gene is TRBJ2-5, the V gene TRBV5-1; tentatively, D is TRBD1 (6 bases). V was cut by 5 bases and J by 2 bases, with 13 bases left in between. The CDR3 runs 14 residues. Per the germline V gene, CDR1 is SGHRS and CDR2 is YFSETQ. The CDR3 loop reads CASSPTGTQETQYF. In nucleotides, the CDR3 is TGCGCCAGCAGTCCGACAGGTACACAAGAGACCCAGTACTTC.

The chain uses TRBV5-1 and TRBJ2-3, with D unclear. The CDR3 consists of 13 residues. The germline gives CDR1 SGHRS, CDR2 YFSETQ. V lost 5 bases, J lost 2 bases, and 9 bases lay in between. CDR3 DNA sequence: TGCGCCAGCAGACAGATACTCACAGATACGCAGTATTTT. It translates to CASRQILTDTQYF.